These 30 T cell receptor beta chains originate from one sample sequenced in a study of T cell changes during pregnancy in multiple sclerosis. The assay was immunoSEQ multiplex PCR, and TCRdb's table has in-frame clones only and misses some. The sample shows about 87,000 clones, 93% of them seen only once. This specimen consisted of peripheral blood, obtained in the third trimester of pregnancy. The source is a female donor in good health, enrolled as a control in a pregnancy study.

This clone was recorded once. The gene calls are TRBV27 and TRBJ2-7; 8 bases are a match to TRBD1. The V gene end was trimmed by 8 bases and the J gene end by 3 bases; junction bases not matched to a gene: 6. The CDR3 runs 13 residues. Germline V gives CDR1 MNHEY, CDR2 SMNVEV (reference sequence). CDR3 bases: TGTGCCAGCGGACCGACAGGGGACTACGAGCAGTACTTC. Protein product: CASGPTGDYEQYF.

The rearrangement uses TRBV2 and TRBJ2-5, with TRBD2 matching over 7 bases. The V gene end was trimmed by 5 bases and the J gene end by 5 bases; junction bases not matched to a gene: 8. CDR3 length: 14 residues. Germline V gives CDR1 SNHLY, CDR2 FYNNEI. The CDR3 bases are TGTGCCAGCAGTCCGGGACTACCAAAGGAGACCCAGTACTTC. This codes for CASSPGLPKETQYF.

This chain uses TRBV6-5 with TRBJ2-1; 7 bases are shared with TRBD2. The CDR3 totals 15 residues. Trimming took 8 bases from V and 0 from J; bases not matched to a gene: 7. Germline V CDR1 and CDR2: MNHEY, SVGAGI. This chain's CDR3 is CASSRGRVSYNEQFF. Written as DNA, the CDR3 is TGTGCCAGCTCAAGAGGGAGGGTCTCCTACAATGAGCAGTTCTTC.

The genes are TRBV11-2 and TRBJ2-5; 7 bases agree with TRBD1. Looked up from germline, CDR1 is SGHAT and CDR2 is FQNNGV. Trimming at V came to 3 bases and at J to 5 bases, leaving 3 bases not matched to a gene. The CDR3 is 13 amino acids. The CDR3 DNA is TGTGCCAGCAGCTTTTTCAGGGGGGAGACCCAGTACTTC. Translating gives CASSFFRGETQYF.

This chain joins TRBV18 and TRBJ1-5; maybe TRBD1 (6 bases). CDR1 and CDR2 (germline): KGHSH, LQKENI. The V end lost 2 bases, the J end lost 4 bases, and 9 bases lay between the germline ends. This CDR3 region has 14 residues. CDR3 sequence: CASSPGQRNQPQHF. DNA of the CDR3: TGTGCCAGCTCACCAGGACAGAGGAATCAGCCCCAGCATTTT.

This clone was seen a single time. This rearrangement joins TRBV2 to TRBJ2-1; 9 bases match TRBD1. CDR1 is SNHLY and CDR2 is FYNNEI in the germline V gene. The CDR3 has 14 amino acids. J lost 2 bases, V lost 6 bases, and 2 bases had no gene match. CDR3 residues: CASRGTGPYNEQFF. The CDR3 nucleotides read TGTGCCAGCAGGGGGACAGGGCCCTACAATGAGCAGTTCTTC.

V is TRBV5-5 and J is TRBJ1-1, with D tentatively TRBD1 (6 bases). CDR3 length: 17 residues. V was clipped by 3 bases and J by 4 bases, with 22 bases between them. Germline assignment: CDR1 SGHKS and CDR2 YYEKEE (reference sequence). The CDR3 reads CASSSLTGTVVVTEAFF. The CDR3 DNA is TGTGCCAGCAGCTCCCTAACAGGGACGGTCGTGGTCACTGAAGCTTTCTTT.

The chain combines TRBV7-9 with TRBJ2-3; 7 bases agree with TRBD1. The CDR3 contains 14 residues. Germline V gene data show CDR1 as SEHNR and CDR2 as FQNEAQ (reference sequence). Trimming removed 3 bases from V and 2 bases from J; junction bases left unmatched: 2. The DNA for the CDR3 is TGTGCCAGCAGCTTTACAGGGGACACAGATACGCAGTATTTT. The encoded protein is CASSFTGDTDTQYF.

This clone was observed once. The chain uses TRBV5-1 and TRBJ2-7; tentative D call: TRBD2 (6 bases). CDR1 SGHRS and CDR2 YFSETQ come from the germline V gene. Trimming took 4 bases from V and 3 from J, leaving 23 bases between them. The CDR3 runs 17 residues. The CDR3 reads CASSPGASGTESYEQYF. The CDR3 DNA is TGCGCCAGCAGCCCCGGGGCTTCCGGGACTGAGAGCTACGAGCAGTACTTC.

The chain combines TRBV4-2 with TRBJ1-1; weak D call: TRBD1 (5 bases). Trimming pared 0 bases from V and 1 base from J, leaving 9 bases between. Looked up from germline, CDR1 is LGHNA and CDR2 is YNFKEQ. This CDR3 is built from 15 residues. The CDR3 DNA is TGTGCCAGCAGCCAAGAAGGGGAAACGAACACTGAAGCTTTCTTT. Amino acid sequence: CASSQEGETNTEAFF.

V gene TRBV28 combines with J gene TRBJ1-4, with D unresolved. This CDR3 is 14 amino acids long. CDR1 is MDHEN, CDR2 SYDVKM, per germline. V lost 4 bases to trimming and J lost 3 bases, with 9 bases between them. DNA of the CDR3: TGTGCCAGCAGTTCCGGCCAGGCTAATGAAAAACTGTTTTTT. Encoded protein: CASSSGQANEKLFF.

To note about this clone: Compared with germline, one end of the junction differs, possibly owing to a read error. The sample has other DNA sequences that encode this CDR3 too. CDR3 sequence reads: CASSAAANTEAFF. CDR3 DNA sequence: TGTGCCAGCAGTGCCGCGGCGAACACCGAAGCTTTCTTT. V is TRBV2 and J is TRBJ1-1; D uncertain. The CDR3 has 13 residues. Germline CDR1 reads SNHLY; CDR2 reads FYNNEI.

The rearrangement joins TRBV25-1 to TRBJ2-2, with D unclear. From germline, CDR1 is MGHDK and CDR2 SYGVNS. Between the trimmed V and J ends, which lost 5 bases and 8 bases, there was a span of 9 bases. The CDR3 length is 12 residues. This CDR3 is CASSTGSGELFF. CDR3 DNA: TGTGCCAGCAGTACCGGTTCGGGGGAGCTGTTTTTT. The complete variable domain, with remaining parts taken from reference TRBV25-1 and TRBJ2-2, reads EADIYQTPRYLVIGTGKKITLECSQTMGHDKMYWYQQDPGMELHLIHYSYGVNSTEKGDLSSESTVSRIRTEHFPLTLESARPSHTSQYLCASSTGSGELFFGEGSRLTVL.

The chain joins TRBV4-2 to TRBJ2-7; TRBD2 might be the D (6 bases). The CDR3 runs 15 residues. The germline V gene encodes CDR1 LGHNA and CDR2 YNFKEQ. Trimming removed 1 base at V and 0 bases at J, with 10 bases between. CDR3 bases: TGTGCCAGCAGCCAAGCCCGGGGGTCCTCCTACGAGCAGTACTTC. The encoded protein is CASSQARGSSYEQYF.

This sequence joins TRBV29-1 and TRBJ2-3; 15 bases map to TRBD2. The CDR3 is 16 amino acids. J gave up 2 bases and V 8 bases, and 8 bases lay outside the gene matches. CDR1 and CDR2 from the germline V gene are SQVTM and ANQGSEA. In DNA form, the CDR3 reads TGCAGCACGGGCGGGACTAGCGGGAGGCCCACAGATACGCAGTATTTT. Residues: CSTGGTSGRPTDTQYF.

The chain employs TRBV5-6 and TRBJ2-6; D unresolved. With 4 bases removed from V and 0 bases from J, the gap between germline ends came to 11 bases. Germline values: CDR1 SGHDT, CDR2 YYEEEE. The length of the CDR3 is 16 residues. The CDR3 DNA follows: TGTGCCAGCAGCCAGGCAAGTAGCTCTGGGGCCAACGTCCTGACTTTC. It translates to CASSQASSSGANVLTF.

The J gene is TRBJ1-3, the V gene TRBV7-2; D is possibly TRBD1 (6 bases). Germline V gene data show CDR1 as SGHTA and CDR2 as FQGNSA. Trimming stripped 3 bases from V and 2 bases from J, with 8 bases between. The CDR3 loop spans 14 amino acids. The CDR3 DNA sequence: TGTGCCAGCAGCTTTAAGGGGGCTGGAAACACCATATATTTT. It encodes CASSFKGAGNTIYF.

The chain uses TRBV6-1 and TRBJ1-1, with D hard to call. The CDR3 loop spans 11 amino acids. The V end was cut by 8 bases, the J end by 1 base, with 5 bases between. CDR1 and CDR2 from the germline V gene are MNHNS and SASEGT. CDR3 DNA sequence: TGTGCCAGCCGCGGGAACACTGAAGCTTTCTTT. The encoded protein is CASRGNTEAFF.

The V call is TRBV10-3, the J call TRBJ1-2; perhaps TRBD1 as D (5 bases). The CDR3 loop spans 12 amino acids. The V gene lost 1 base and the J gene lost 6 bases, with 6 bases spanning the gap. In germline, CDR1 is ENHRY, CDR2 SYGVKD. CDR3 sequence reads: CAISEWGDGYTF. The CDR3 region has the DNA TGTGCCATCAGTGAGTGGGGGGATGGCTACACCTTC.

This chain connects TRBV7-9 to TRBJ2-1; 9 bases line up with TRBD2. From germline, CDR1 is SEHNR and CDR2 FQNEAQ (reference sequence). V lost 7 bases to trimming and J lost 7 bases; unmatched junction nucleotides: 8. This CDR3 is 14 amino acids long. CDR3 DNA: TGTGCCAGCAACTCCGGGACTAGCAGTAATGAGCAGTTCTTC. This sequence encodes CASNSGTSSNEQFF.

DNA for the CDR3: TGTGCCAGCAGCCTCGACAGGGGACCCTACGAGCAGTACTTC. This encodes CASSLDRGPYEQYF. The chain carries TRBV11-1 and TRBJ2-7, with 8 bases aligning to TRBD1. Germline CDR1 SGHAT, CDR2 FQDESV (reference sequence). Trimming took 5 bases from V and 2 from J; bases not matched to a gene: 5. CDR3 length: 14 amino acids. The entire variable domain, with the rest obtained from reference TRBV11-1 and TRBJ2-7, is as follows: EAEVAQSPRYKITEKSQAVAFWCDPISGHATLYWYRQILGQGPELLVQFQDESVVDDSQLPKDRFSAERLKGVDSTLKIQPAELGDSAMYLCASSLDRGPYEQYFGPGTRLTVT.

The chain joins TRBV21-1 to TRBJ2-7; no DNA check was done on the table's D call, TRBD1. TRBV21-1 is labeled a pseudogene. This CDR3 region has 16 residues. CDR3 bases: TGTGCCAGCAGCAAAAAAAGGACAGGGCCCCCCTACGAGCAGTACTTC. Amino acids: CASSKKRTGPPYEQYF.

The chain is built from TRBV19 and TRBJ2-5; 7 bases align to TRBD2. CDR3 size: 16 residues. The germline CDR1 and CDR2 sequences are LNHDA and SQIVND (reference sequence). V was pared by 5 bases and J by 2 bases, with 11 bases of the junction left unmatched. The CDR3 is CASSVRDYRFQETQYF. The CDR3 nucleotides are TGTGCCAGTAGTGTTAGGGACTACCGGTTTCAAGAGACCCAGTACTTC.

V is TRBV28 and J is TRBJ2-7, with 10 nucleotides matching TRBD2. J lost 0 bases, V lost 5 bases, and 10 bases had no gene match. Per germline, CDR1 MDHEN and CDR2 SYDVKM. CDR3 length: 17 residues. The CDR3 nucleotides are TGTGCCAGCAGTCCCCCCCCTAGCGGGAGTACCTCCTACGAGCAGTACTTC. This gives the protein CASSPPPSGSTSYEQYF. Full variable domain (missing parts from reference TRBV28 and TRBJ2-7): DVKVTQSSRYLVKRTGEKVFLECVQDMDHENMFWYRQDPGLGLRLIYFSYDVKMKEKGDIPEGYSVSREKKERFSLILESASTNQTSMYLCASSPPPSGSTSYEQYFGPGTRLTVT.

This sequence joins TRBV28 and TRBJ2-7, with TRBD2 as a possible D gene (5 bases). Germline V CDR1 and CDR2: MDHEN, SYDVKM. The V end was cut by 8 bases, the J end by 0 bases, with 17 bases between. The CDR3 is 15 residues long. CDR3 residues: CASAPAGRVSYEQYF. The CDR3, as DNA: TGTGCCAGCGCTCCGGCGGGCCGGGTCTCCTACGAGCAGTACTTC.

CDR3 in amino acids: CASSFTGTHTDTQYF. The DNA of the CDR3 is TGCGCCAGCAGCTTCACAGGGACCCACACAGATACGCAGTATTTT. This chain links TRBV5-1 with TRBJ2-3; perhaps TRBD1 as D (6 bases). V dropped 2 bases and J dropped 2 bases, with 12 bases sitting between them. In germline, CDR1 is SGHRS, CDR2 YFSETQ. This CDR3 contains 15 residues.

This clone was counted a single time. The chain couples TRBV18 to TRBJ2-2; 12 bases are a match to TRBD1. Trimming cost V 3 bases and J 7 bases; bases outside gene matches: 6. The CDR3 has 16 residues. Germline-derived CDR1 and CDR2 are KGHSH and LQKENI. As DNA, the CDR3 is TGTGCCAGCTCACCGGGACAGGGGGCGCTCGGCGGGGAGCTGTTTTTT. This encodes CASSPGQGALGGELFF.

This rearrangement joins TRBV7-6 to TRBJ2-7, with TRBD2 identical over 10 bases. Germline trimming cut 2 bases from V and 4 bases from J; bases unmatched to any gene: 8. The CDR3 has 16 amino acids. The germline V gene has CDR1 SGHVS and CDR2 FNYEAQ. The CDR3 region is CASSLSSGSGGYEQYF. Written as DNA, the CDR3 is TGTGCCAGCAGCTTATCTAGCGGGAGTGGGGGGTACGAGCAGTACTTC.

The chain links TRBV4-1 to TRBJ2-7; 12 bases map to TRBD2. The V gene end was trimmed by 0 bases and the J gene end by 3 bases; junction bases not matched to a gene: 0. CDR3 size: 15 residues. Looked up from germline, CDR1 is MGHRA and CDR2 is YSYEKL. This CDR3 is CASSQETSGSYEQYF. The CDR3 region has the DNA TGCGCCAGCAGCCAAGAGACTAGCGGGAGCTACGAGCAGTACTTC.

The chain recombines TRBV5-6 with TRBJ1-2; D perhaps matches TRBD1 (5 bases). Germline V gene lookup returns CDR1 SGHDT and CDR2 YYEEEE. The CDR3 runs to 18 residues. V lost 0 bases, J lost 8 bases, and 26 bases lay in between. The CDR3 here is CASSLVLPGGEPLGGYTF. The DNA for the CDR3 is TGTGCCAGCAGCTTGGTACTACCCGGGGGGGAGCCCTTGGGCGGCTACACCTTC.